The TCR beta chain described here comes from a study of CD8+ T cells in alopecia areata. RNA, once extracted, was reverse transcribed into cDNA for use as the sequencing template. Assay: immunoSEQ multiplex PCR; the TCRdb copy retains only in-frame clones and omits some. In the table there are 150,000 or so clones, about 46% of which are singletons. There are 17 residues in the CDR3. Germline values: CDR1 MGHRA, CDR2 YSYEKL. J was trimmed by 3 bases and V by 5 bases; bases with no gene match: 7. V and J are TRBV4-1 and TRBJ2-3, with TRBD2 matching over 14 bases. The receptor was isolated from a human donor with alopecia areata. The specimen was CD8+ T cells sorted from blood, collected at week 0. DNA of the CDR3: TGCGCCAGCAGCGCCAGACTAGCGGGGGGGCCAACAGATACGCAGTATTTT. Its protein product is CASSARLAGGPTDTQYF.